This entry lists 27 T cell receptor beta chains sequenced from one sample in a study of T cell responses to AZD1222 COVID-19 vaccine. Sequencing used immunoSEQ multiplex PCR; TCRdb keeps in-frame clones, though not all of them. The sample lists around 110,000 clones, 92% occurring once. The sample here was peripheral blood, taken on day 0 of AZD1222 vaccination. The receptors were sampled from an adult in good health.

The chain employs TRBV28 and TRBJ1-5; no reliable D call. V was pared by 5 bases and J by 5 bases, with 7 bases between. The CDR3 spans 12 residues. Germline CDR1 reads MDHEN; CDR2 reads SYDVKM. In DNA, the CDR3 is TGTGCCAGCAGTCCTTCCCATCAGCCCCAGCATTTT. Translation: CASSPSHQPQHF.

V is TRBV2 and J is TRBJ2-7; TRBD2 matches at 9 bases. Looked up from germline, CDR1 is SNHLY and CDR2 is FYNNEI. The CDR3 is 13 residues long. The ends lost 6 bases at V and 3 bases at J; junction bases unmatched: 3. The CDR3 is CASRTSGVYEQYV. The CDR3 region has the DNA TGTGCCAGCAGGACTAGCGGTGTCTACGAGCAGTACGTC.

The DNA of the CDR3 is TGTGCCAGCAGTTCTCGACAGGGGCAGAACAATGAGCAGTTCTTC. It encodes CASSSRQGQNNEQFF. The rearrangement links TRBV6-5 to TRBJ2-1; TRBD1 matches 8 bases. Germline trimming cut 4 bases from V and 5 bases from J; bases unmatched to any gene: 7. This CDR3 has 15 residues. The germline V gene has CDR1 MNHEY and CDR2 SVGAGI.

This clone occurred once. The V call is TRBV19, the J call TRBJ2-7; 7 bases map to TRBD2. The CDR3 contains 14 residues. V trimming: 7 bases; J trimming: 0 bases; junction bases outside the gene matches: 6. Germline V gene sequence: CDR1 LNHDA, CDR2 SQIVND (reference sequence). Here the CDR3 reads CASKPSGGSYEQYV. The CDR3 region has the DNA TGTGCCAGTAAACCTAGCGGAGGCTCCTACGAGCAGTACGTC.

The chain's CDR3 is CASSLPRNIQYF. DNA for the CDR3: TGTGCCAGCAGTTTGCCTAGAAACATTCAGTACTTC. The V gene is TRBV12-3 or TRBV12-4, the J gene TRBJ2-4; D not certain. Trimming pared 3 bases from V and 6 bases from J, leaving 6 bases between. The CDR3 covers 12 residues.

The chain joins TRBV7-9 to TRBJ1-2; 7 bases agree with TRBD1. CDR1 SEHNR and CDR2 FQNEAQ come from the germline V gene (reference sequence). The V segment lost 3 bases and the J segment 4 bases; nucleotides outside the gene matches: 2. The CDR3 spans 13 residues. The CDR3: CASSLGQLYGYTF. The DNA of the CDR3 is TGTGCCAGCAGCTTGGGACAGCTCTATGGCTACACCTTC. Full variable domain (remainder filled in from reference TRBV7-9 and TRBJ1-2): DTGVSQNPRHKITKRGQNVTFRCDPISEHNRLYWYRQTLGQGPEFLTYFQNEAQLEKSRLLSDRFSAERPKGSFSTLEIQRTEQGDSAMYLCASSLGQLYGYTFGSGTRLTVV.

Only one count was recorded for this clone. This chain uses TRBV2 with TRBJ1-1; D gene unclear. There are 12 residues in the CDR3. The germline gives CDR1 SNHLY, CDR2 FYNNEI. Trimming removed 5 bases from V and 5 bases from J, with 9 bases in between. The CDR3 DNA is TGTGCCAGCAGTATAAGTCGGACTGAAGCTTTCTTT. Residues: CASSISRTEAFF.

This clone was seen once. This sequence joins TRBV24-1 and TRBJ2-7; TRBD1 matches at 10 bases. Per germline, CDR1 KGHDR and CDR2 SFDVKD. CDR3 size: 15 residues. J gave up 1 base and V 6 bases, and 5 bases lay outside the gene matches. The CDR3 DNA reads TGTGCCACCAGTCTAGACAGGGGGCTGTCCTACGAGCAGTACTTC. This sequence encodes CATSLDRGLSYEQYF.

This chain uses TRBV4-1 with TRBJ1-4; D is uncertain. V shed 4 bases and J shed 1 base, with 13 bases lying between them. CDR3 length: 16 amino acids. Germline CDR1 and CDR2: MGHRA and YSYEKL. CDR3 loop: CASSRPRAGTNEKLFF. In nucleotides, the CDR3 is TGCGCCAGCAGCCGGCCTCGGGCGGGAACTAATGAAAAACTGTTTTTT.

This sequence joins TRBV7-9 and TRBJ1-1; 8 bases are a match to TRBD1. This CDR3 region has 16 residues. The V segment lost 5 bases and the J segment 2 bases; nucleotides outside the gene matches: 10. Germline loops: CDR1 SEHNR, CDR2 FQNEAQ (reference sequence). CDR3 amino acids: CASSHPQGGANTEAFF. In DNA form, the CDR3 reads TGTGCCAGCAGCCACCCACAGGGGGGAGCAAACACTGAAGCTTTCTTT.

The chain links TRBV5-6 to TRBJ2-1; weak D call: TRBD2 (6 bases). V dropped 1 base and J dropped 10 bases, with 9 bases sitting between them. From germline, CDR1 is SGHDT and CDR2 YYEEEE. The CDR3 spans 12 residues. The CDR3 protein is CASSLPGGEQFF. Here the CDR3 DNA reads TGTGCCAGCAGCTTGCCTGGGGGGGAGCAGTTCTTC.

The rearrangement uses TRBV4-1 and TRBJ1-3; 12 nucleotides match TRBD1. The junction had 3 bases not matched to a gene; V was cut back by 4 bases and J by 2 bases. CDR3 length: 16 amino acids. Germline CDR1 MGHRA, CDR2 YSYEKL. The DNA of the CDR3 is TGCGCCAGCAGCCGGGGACAGGGGGCGGCTGGAAACACCATATATTTT. This encodes CASSRGQGAAGNTIYF.

The rearrangement links TRBV5-1 to TRBJ2-5, with D uncertain. From germline, CDR1 is SGHRS and CDR2 YFSETQ. Trimming took 0 bases from V and 3 from J, leaving 6 bases between them. This CDR3 spans 13 amino acids. CDR3 coding DNA: TGCGCCAGCAGCTTGGGTGGGGAAGAGACCCAGTACTTC. Protein: CASSLGGEETQYF.

The chain joins TRBV29-1 to TRBJ2-1; 7 bases fit TRBD1. Trimming cost V 5 bases and J 1 base; bases outside gene matches: 14. Germline V gene sequence: CDR1 SQVTM, CDR2 ANQGSEA. The CDR3 loop spans 17 amino acids. CDR3 protein: CSVPSPQGVMSYNEQFF. The CDR3 nucleotides read TGCAGCGTTCCCAGCCCGCAGGGGGTAATGTCCTACAATGAGCAGTTCTTC.

The chain employs TRBV6-1 and TRBJ1-2, with D tentatively TRBD1 (5 bases). Germline V gene data show CDR1 as MNHNS and CDR2 as SASEGT. The CDR3 has 13 residues. The ends were cut back, 3 bases at V and 6 bases at J, with 11 bases in the middle. In nucleotides, the CDR3 is TGTGCCAGCAGTGACAGGGTAACTAATGGCTACACCTTC. Translation: CASSDRVTNGYTF.

The chain carries TRBV7-2 and TRBJ1-5, with D possibly being TRBD1 (5 bases). The V and J ends lost 1 base and 5 bases respectively, with 12 bases between them. The CDR3 is 15 residues long. Per germline, CDR1 SGHTA and CDR2 FQGNSA. The CDR3 sequence is CASSLVGDGHQPQHF. CDR3 sequence (DNA): TGTGCCAGCAGCTTAGTGGGGGATGGGCATCAGCCCCAGCATTTT.

This chain uses TRBV4-3 with TRBJ1-3; perhaps TRBD1 as D (6 bases). The V gene's germline CDR1 is LGHNA and CDR2 YSLEER. This CDR3 is built from 16 residues. With 3 bases removed from V and 0 bases from J, the gap between germline ends came to 12 bases. CDR3 nucleotides: TGCGCCAGCAGCCACGAACAGGGATTCTCTGGAAACACCATATATTTT. This codes for CASSHEQGFSGNTIYF.

The J gene is TRBJ1-5, the V gene TRBV24-1; D is perhaps TRBD1 (6 bases). Germline lookup yields CDR1 KGHDR and CDR2 SFDVKD. Trimming took 4 bases from V and 3 from J, leaving 12 bases between them. The CDR3 is made up of 15 amino acids. CDR3 sequence reads: CATSEGGQINQPQHF. The CDR3 coding sequence is TGTGCCACCAGTGAGGGAGGACAGATCAATCAGCCCCAGCATTTT.

The chain employs TRBV7-8 and TRBJ2-7; weak D call: TRBD2 (5 bases). The CDR3 spans 14 residues. V lost 1 base, J lost 2 bases, and 9 bases lay in between. Germline CDR1 SGHVS, CDR2 FQNEAQ. CDR3 nucleotide sequence: TGTGCCAGCAGCTTAGGTGGGAGAACCTACGAGCAGTACGTC. Amino acid sequence: CASSLGGRTYEQYV.

V and J are TRBV5-1 and TRBJ2-3; D gene ambiguous. CDR1 SGHRS and CDR2 YFSETQ come from the germline V gene. The CDR3 loop spans 15 amino acids. Between the trimmed V and J ends, which lost 3 bases and 0 bases, there was a span of 11 bases. The CDR3 region has the DNA TGCGCCAGCAGCTACATGGGTCCTAGCACAGATACGCAGTATTTT. Translation: CASSYMGPSTDTQYF.

The J gene is TRBJ1-4, the V gene TRBV9; D is uncertain. Per the germline V gene, CDR1 is SGDLS and CDR2 is YYNGEE. This CDR3 region has 15 residues. V was cut by 0 bases and J by 2 bases, with 8 bases left in between. Here the CDR3 reads CASSVEASTNEKLFF. The CDR3, as DNA: TGTGCCAGCAGCGTAGAGGCCAGCACTAATGAAAAACTGTTTTTT.

The table lists this clone with a few counts. The same CDR3 also results from other DNA sequences found in this sample. The rearrangement links TRBV6-5 to TRBJ1-6; D ambiguous. The CDR3 is 15 residues long. Germline V gives CDR1 MNHEY, CDR2 SVGAGI. V was pared by 0 bases and J by 0 bases, with 3 bases between. CDR3 coding DNA: TGTGCCAGCAGTTACTCAAGCTCCTATAATTCACCCCTCCACTTT. It yields the protein CASSYSSSYNSPLHF.

Remarks on this clone: Different DNA sequences within this sample yield the same CDR3. V usage is TRBV3-1 (or the pseudogene TRBV3-2) and J usage is TRBJ2-2, with D possibly TRBD2 on 6 matching bases. There are 16 residues in the CDR3. The V end lost 4 bases, the J end lost 0 bases, and 12 bases lay between the germline ends. Looked up from germline, CDR1 is LGHDT and CDR2 is YNNKEL (reference sequence). The CDR3 DNA reads as TGTGCCAGCAGCCTCTCCGGGACTCCGAACACCGGGGAGCTGTTTTTT. Protein sequence: CASSLSGTPNTGELFF.

The J gene is TRBJ2-3, the V gene TRBV12-5; 8 positions match TRBD1. The CDR3 is 15 amino acids. Germline-derived CDR1 and CDR2 are LGHNT and FRNRAP. Trimming at V came to 5 bases and at J to 0 bases, leaving 4 bases not matched to a gene. CDR3 nucleotides: TGTGCTAGTGGTCCCGGACAGGGTAGCACAGATACGCAGTATTTT. It codes for CASGPGQGSTDTQYF.

The gene calls are TRBV9 and TRBJ2-1; D gene unclear. There are 14 residues in the CDR3. From germline, CDR1 is SGDLS and CDR2 YYNGEE. Trimming stripped 0 bases from V and 2 bases from J, with 6 bases between. CDR3 sequence: CASSVAATYNEQFF. CDR3 coding DNA: TGTGCCAGCAGCGTAGCGGCCACCTACAATGAGCAGTTCTTC.

The chain recombines TRBV4-1 with TRBJ1-3; unclear D gene. The CDR3 has 15 residues. V lost 0 bases to trimming and J lost 0 bases, with 6 bases between them. Germline lookup yields CDR1 MGHRA and CDR2 YSYEKL. CDR3 protein: CASSQEAGSGNTIYF. The CDR3 bases are TGCGCCAGCAGCCAAGAGGCCGGCTCTGGAAACACCATATATTTT.

CDR3 bases: TGCGCCAGCAGCGGAAAAGCGGGGGGGAGCACAGATACGCAGTATTTT. Translated: CASSGKAGGSTDTQYF. The chain carries TRBV5-1 and TRBJ2-3; 10 bases match TRBD2. The CDR3 is 16 amino acids. Trimming cost V 4 bases and J 0 bases; bases outside gene matches: 5. Germline V gives CDR1 SGHRS, CDR2 YFSETQ. The whole variable domain, remainder taken from reference TRBV5-1 and TRBJ2-3, is KAGVTQTPRYLIKTRGQQVTLSCSPISGHRSVSWYQQTPGQGLQFLFEYFSETQRNKGNFPGRFSGRQFSNSRSEMNVSTLELGDSALYLCASSGKAGGSTDTQYFGPGTRLTVL.